These 30 T cell receptor beta chains were sequenced from one sample in a study of blood T cell repertoires in COVID-19. Profiling relied on immunoSEQ multiplex PCR, and the TCRdb table lists in-frame clones only, not all of them. The data show 150,000 to 200,000 clones, with 70% to 90% seen just once and roughly 0.8% held by the top ten. What was sequenced was PBMCs or T cells enriched from blood (not recorded which). Receptor source: a woman aged 18-29 years who had recovered from COVID-19.

The chain employs TRBV27 and TRBJ2-1, with 12 bases matching TRBD2. The CDR3 is 18 amino acids. V gave up 8 bases and J gave up 6 bases; unmatched junction bases: 17. Per the germline V gene, CDR1 is MNHEY and CDR2 is SMNVEV (reference sequence). The CDR3 loop reads CASLGLAGGFVSRNEQFF. CDR3 nucleotide sequence: TGTGCCAGCTTAGGGCTAGCGGGAGGGTTTGTCTCCCGCAATGAGCAGTTCTTC.

This clone was seen a handful of times. V gene TRBV4-1 combines with J gene TRBJ1-1; D gene unclear. The V gene's germline CDR1 is MGHRA and CDR2 YSYEKL. The germline V and J ends were trimmed by 3 bases and 1 base, with 9 bases remaining between them. The length of the CDR3 is 14 residues. In nucleotides, the CDR3 is TGCGCCAGCAGCCACTACAGAGAGAACACTGAAGCTTTCTTT. The encoded protein is CASSHYRENTEAFF.

J is TRBJ2-5 and V is TRBV5-1; 7 bases line up with TRBD2. This CDR3 has 16 residues. Germline V gene lookup returns CDR1 SGHRS and CDR2 YFSETQ. Losses at the gene ends were 9 bases for V and 3 bases for J; bases not matched to a gene: 17. The CDR3 loop is CANTLAEIGPEETQYF. CDR3 sequence (DNA): TGCGCCAATACTCTAGCGGAAATAGGGCCAGAAGAGACCCAGTACTTC.

The chain uses TRBV4-1 and TRBJ1-1; D remains ambiguous. The V end was cut by 1 base, the J end by 9 bases, with 21 bases between. CDR3 length equals 16 residues. CDR1 and CDR2 (germline): MGHRA, YSYEKL. The CDR3 spells CASSQGSIYRTGKAFF. The CDR3, as DNA: TGCGCCAGCAGCCAAGGGAGTATTTACCGTACGGGGAAAGCTTTCTTT.

The chain has TRBV27 and TRBJ2-1, with a weak D call TRBD1 (6 bases). Deletions cut 5 bases from V and 0 bases from J, with 14 bases between. This CDR3 has 16 amino acids. Germline V gives CDR1 MNHEY, CDR2 SMNVEV (reference sequence). Written as DNA, the CDR3 is TGTGCCAGCAGTCCACAGGGTTTTAGCTCCTACAATGAGCAGTTCTTC. It yields the protein CASSPQGFSSYNEQFF.

This sequence joins TRBV6-2 or TRBV6-3 and TRBJ2-3; 11 positions agree with TRBD2. There are 17 residues in the CDR3. The trim removed 0 bases at V and 8 bases at J, leaving 10 bases unmatched. CDR1 is MNHEY and CDR2 is SVGEGT in the germline V gene. The CDR3 DNA reads as TGTGCCAGCAGTTACTCGACCCTAGCGGGAGGACAGCGTACGCAGTATTTT. This encodes CASSYSTLAGGQRTQYF.

CDR3 nucleotides: TGTGCCAGCACCGGACCTCGGGACAGGGAGTCAGATACGCAGTATTTT. This codes for CASTGPRDRESDTQYF. V is TRBV7-9 and J is TRBJ2-3, with 9 positions matching TRBD1. Trimming removed 7 bases from V and 4 bases from J; junction bases left unmatched: 12. This CDR3 spans 16 amino acids. Germline V gene data show CDR1 as SEHNR and CDR2 as FQNEAQ (reference sequence). Full variable domain (remainder filled in from reference TRBV7-9 and TRBJ2-3): DTGVSQNPRHKITKRGQNVTFRCDPISEHNRLYWYRQTLGQGPEFLTYFQNEAQLEKSRLLSDRFSAERPKGSFSTLEIQRTEQGDSAMYLCASTGPRDRESDTQYFGPGTRLTVL.

This chain uses TRBV4-1 with TRBJ2-3, with TRBD2 matching over 16 bases. With 4 bases clipped from V and 4 bases from J, the junction kept 2 bases outside the gene matches. CDR3 length equals 16 residues. Germline CDR1 MGHRA, CDR2 YSYEKL. Written as DNA, the CDR3 is TGCGCCAGCAGCCCGGGACTAGCGGGAGGGGCAGATACGCAGTATTTT. Translating gives CASSPGLAGGADTQYF.

The rearrangement joins TRBV6-5 to TRBJ2-2; 10 bases align to TRBD2. After removal of 11 bases from V and 5 bases from J, the junction contained 11 bases not matched to a gene. The CDR3 spans 15 residues. From germline, CDR1 is MNHEY and CDR2 SVGAGI. CDR3 bases: TGTGCCGCAGAGAGCAGCGGGAGGGGGACCGGGGAGCTGTTTTTT. Translated: CAAESSGRGTGELFF.

The table lists this clone with a few counts. This chain connects TRBV5-1 to TRBJ1-1; 7 nucleotides agree with TRBD1. CDR3 length: 14 amino acids. Germline loops: CDR1 SGHRS, CDR2 YFSETQ. With 4 bases clipped from V and 7 bases from J, the junction kept 10 bases outside the gene matches. CDR3 DNA: TGCGCCAGCAGCCGCCCGGGACAGTTAAATGAAGCTTTCTTT. As protein: CASSRPGQLNEAFF.

CDR3 amino acids: CASSTRGLGADTQYF. The CDR3 DNA sequence: TGTGCCAGCAGTACAAGGGGACTAGGTGCAGATACGCAGTATTTT. The chain recombines TRBV6-6 with TRBJ2-3; the match to TRBD2 covers 8 bases. Germline-derived CDR1 and CDR2 are MNHNY and SVGAGI (reference sequence). This CDR3 contains 15 residues. The trim removed 5 bases at V and 4 bases at J, leaving 8 bases unmatched.

The chain is built from TRBV7-8 and TRBJ2-1; possible D gene TRBD2, 6 bases. CDR1 is SGHVS, CDR2 FQNEAQ, per germline. The CDR3 has 14 residues. The ends were cut back, 2 bases at V and 7 bases at J, with 12 bases in the middle. This CDR3 is CASSLSFGGNEQFF. CDR3 nucleotides: TGTGCCAGCAGCTTATCATTCGGGGGAAATGAGCAGTTCTTC. The variable domain in full, with the rest retrieved from reference TRBV7-8 and TRBJ2-1, is GAGVSQSPRYKVAKRGQDVALRCDPISGHVSLFWYQQALGQGPEFLTYFQNEAQLDKSGLPSDRFFAERPEGSVSTLKIQRTQQEDSAVYLCASSLSFGGNEQFFGPGTRLTVL.

The CDR3 DNA reads as TGTGCCAGCTCACCACTTACTAGCGGGAGTAGGGATGAGCAGTTCTTC. Protein: CASSPLTSGSRDEQFF. The chain carries TRBV18 and TRBJ2-1; 11 nucleotides align to TRBD2. The germline gives CDR1 KGHSH, CDR2 LQKENI. V shed 1 base, J shed 8 bases, and the junction held 7 bases outside the gene matches. This CDR3 has 16 residues.

The rearrangement joins TRBV6-5 to TRBJ1-3, with D possibly TRBD1 on 5 matching bases. The germline V gene has CDR1 MNHEY and CDR2 SVGAGI. Trimming shortened V by 5 bases and J by 4 bases, and 9 bases separated the two germline ends. The CDR3 is 13 residues long. As DNA, the CDR3 is TGTGCCAGCAGTCGGACAAGCGGAAACACCATATATTTT. Protein: CASSRTSGNTIYF.

This clone was observed a few times. The chain is built from TRBV6-5 and TRBJ1-1, with D possibly being TRBD1 (5 bases). Germline V gives CDR1 MNHEY, CDR2 SVGAGI. Between the trimmed V and J ends, which lost 5 bases and 4 bases, there was a span of 14 bases. The length of the CDR3 is 14 residues. The CDR3 here is CASSRATRGTEAFF. CDR3 nucleotide sequence: TGTGCCAGCAGTAGGGCTACAAGGGGCACTGAAGCTTTCTTT.

The CDR3 DNA follows: TGCGCCAGCAGCCAAAGCAGGGCAACTAATGAAAAACTGTTTTTT. This translates into CASSQSRATNEKLFF. The chain joins TRBV4-1 to TRBJ1-4, with TRBD1 as a possible D gene (5 bases). The V end was cut by 2 bases, the J end by 0 bases, with 7 bases between. CDR3 length: 15 amino acids. Germline V gene data show CDR1 as MGHRA and CDR2 as YSYEKL.

This clone was observed once. The chain carries TRBV28 and TRBJ1-1; unclear D gene. V dropped 4 bases and J dropped 11 bases, with 17 bases sitting between them. The CDR3 spans 13 residues. From germline, CDR1 is MDHEN and CDR2 SYDVKM. The CDR3 reads CASSSGMEKTAFF. The DNA for the CDR3 is TGTGCCAGCAGTTCGGGGATGGAAAAGACGGCTTTCTTT.

Notes on this clone: Germline and junction disagree at one end, which may indicate a read error. This chain links TRBV30 with TRBJ1-3; TRBD1 agrees at 8 bases. The CDR3 has 12 amino acids. Germline assignment: CDR1 GTSNPN and CDR2 SVGIG (reference sequence). The CDR3 region has the DNA TGTGCCCGGAGACAGGGGGGAAACACCATATATTTT. Translating gives CARRQGGNTIYF.

The chain is built from TRBV6-5 and TRBJ1-1; 12 bases line up with TRBD1. This CDR3 is built from 14 residues. Germline V CDR1 and CDR2: MNHEY, SVGAGI. V shed 6 bases and J 3 bases; nucleotides not matched to a gene: 2. In nucleotides, the CDR3 is TGTGCCAGCAGACGGGACAGGGGGCACACTGAAGCTTTCTTT. Translating gives CASRRDRGHTEAFF.

The chain is built from TRBV6-6 and TRBJ1-3; 7 bases align to TRBD1. Germline loops: CDR1 MNHNY, CDR2 SVGAGI (reference sequence). This CDR3 is 14 amino acids long. V was pared by 2 bases and J by 5 bases, with 3 bases of the junction left unmatched. For the CDR3, the DNA is TGTGCCAGCAGTTACGCGACAGGGCGAAACACCATATATTTT. The encoded protein is CASSYATGRNTIYF.

The CDR3 reads CASSLGTGFVEKLFF. DNA of the CDR3: TGTGCCAGCAGCTTAGGGACAGGTTTCGTTGAAAAACTGTTTTTT. The rearrangement joins TRBV7-6 to TRBJ1-4, with 7 bases aligning to TRBD1. The germline V gene encodes CDR1 SGHVS and CDR2 FNYEAQ. There are 15 residues in the CDR3. V lost 1 base to trimming and J lost 7 bases; unmatched junction nucleotides: 6.

The V gene is TRBV28, the J gene TRBJ2-5; 11 bases map to TRBD2. The CDR3 spans 15 residues. V shed 2 bases and J 4 bases; nucleotides not matched to a gene: 3. CDR1 is MDHEN and CDR2 is SYDVKM in the germline V gene. The CDR3 loop reads CASSLGLAGGETQYF. The CDR3 region has the DNA TGTGCCAGCAGTTTAGGACTAGCGGGCGGAGAGACCCAGTACTTC.

The chain combines TRBV13 with TRBJ2-3; TRBD2 matches at 9 bases. The germline CDR1 and CDR2 sequences are PRHDT and FYEKMQ (reference sequence). J was trimmed by 3 bases and V by 0 bases; bases with no gene match: 1. The CDR3 length is 15 residues. This chain's CDR3 is CASSLGLAGTDTQYF. The CDR3 DNA follows: TGTGCCAGCAGCTTAGGGCTAGCGGGAACAGATACGCAGTATTTT. The full variable domain, in which reference TRBV13 and TRBJ2-3 provide the parts outside the CDR3, is AAGVIQSPRHLIKEKRETATLKCYPIPRHDTVYWYQQGPGQDPQFLISFYEKMQSDKGSIPDRFSAQQFSDYHSELNMSSLELGDSALYFCASSLGLAGTDTQYFGPGTRLTVL.

V gene TRBV5-1 combines with J gene TRBJ1-2, with 7 bases matching TRBD1. The length of the CDR3 is 14 residues. Germline-derived CDR1 and CDR2 are SGHRS and YFSETQ. The J segment lost 3 bases and the V segment lost 5 bases, leaving 7 bases of the junction unmatched. The CDR3 DNA sequence: TGCGCCAGCAGGCCCCTAACAGGGGACTATGGCTACACCTTC. Protein product: CASRPLTGDYGYTF.

CDR3 nucleotide sequence: TGTGCCAGCAGCCCCAGTGGTACTGGGGCCAACGTCCTGACTTTC. Translation: CASSPSGTGANVLTF. The V gene is TRBV6-5, the J gene TRBJ2-6, with unresolved D. V was trimmed by 6 bases and J by 2 bases, leaving 11 bases between them. This CDR3 comprises 15 residues. Per the germline V gene, CDR1 is MNHEY and CDR2 is SVGAGI.

V and J are TRBV12-3 or TRBV12-4 and TRBJ2-1, with D possibly TRBD2 on 5 matching bases. The CDR3 contains 13 residues. V was clipped by 4 bases and J by 9 bases, with 13 bases between them. CDR3 amino acids: CASSSLRAGEQFF. The CDR3 DNA reads as TGTGCCAGCAGTTCACTGAGGGCTGGTGAGCAGTTCTTC.

The V call is TRBV5-1, the J call TRBJ2-1, with 12 nucleotides matching TRBD2. Germline V gene sequence: CDR1 SGHRS, CDR2 YFSETQ. Trimming at V came to 4 bases and at J to 6 bases, leaving 5 bases not matched to a gene. The CDR3 runs 15 residues. CDR3 loop: CASSRGLAGSNEQFF. The CDR3 DNA reads TGCGCCAGCAGCCGGGGACTAGCGGGTTCCAATGAGCAGTTCTTC.

This chain connects TRBV6-5 to TRBJ1-2; 8 nucleotides agree with TRBD1. This CDR3 is 14 amino acids long. Germline V lookup: CDR1 MNHEY, CDR2 SVGAGI. V gave up 7 bases and J gave up 6 bases; unmatched junction bases: 10. CDR3 nucleotides: TGTGCCAGCACCCCTTCCGGGACAGGTAATGGCTACACCTTC. Protein product: CASTPSGTGNGYTF.

In DNA form, the CDR3 reads TGCAGCGTCCGACAGGGCACCGGGGAGCTGTTTTTT. Its translation is CSVRQGTGELFF. The chain joins TRBV29-1 to TRBJ2-2, with TRBD1 matching 7 bases. Unmatched junction bases numbered 2, after V lost 6 bases and J lost 4 bases. The germline gives CDR1 SQVTM, CDR2 ANQGSEA. The CDR3 loop spans 12 amino acids.

The chain recombines TRBV27 with TRBJ2-2, with no clear D. Germline values: CDR1 MNHEY, CDR2 SMNVEV (reference sequence). Trimming removed 3 bases from V and 4 bases from J, with 3 bases in between. The CDR3 totals 12 residues. In nucleotides, the CDR3 is TGTGCCAGCAGTTTCCTCACCGGGGAGCTGTTTTTT. It is translated as CASSFLTGELFF.